This passage covers 29 T cell receptor beta chains from one sample sequenced in a study of Graves' ophthalmopathy and Graves' hyperthyroidism. Beta-chain TCR CDR3 regions were amplified from RNA transcripts. Second-round multiplex PCR came after first-round RT-PCR with HTBI primers. One entry per CDR3 protein results from TCRdb running MiXCR on the multiplex PCR reads. The repertoire includes over a million distinct CDR3 sequences, approximately 35% of them detected once, and around 10% sits in the top ten. Sequenced sample: peripheral blood or thyroid tissue (not recorded which). Receptor source: an adult man with Graves' hyperthyroidism.

The chain is built from TRBV24-1 and TRBJ1-5; D possibly corresponds to TRBD1 (6 bases). V lost 3 bases to trimming and J lost 6 bases, with 11 bases between them. Germline lookup yields CDR1 KGHDR and CDR2 SFDVKD. The CDR3 is made up of 14 amino acids. The CDR3 here is CATSDPRGGQPQHF. The CDR3 nucleotides are TGTGCCACCAGTGATCCCAGGGGCGGTCAGCCCCAGCATTTT.

This clonotype was detected only a few times. The gene calls are TRBV2 and TRBJ2-3; 7 nucleotides agree with TRBD1. The CDR3 contains 15 residues. Germline CDR1 is SNHLY and CDR2 is FYNNEI. After removal of 5 bases from V and 2 bases from J, the junction contained 7 bases not matched to a gene. CDR3 coding DNA: TGTGCCAGCAGTTATAGGGGGCGCGTCACAGATACGCAGTATTTT. Its protein product is CASSYRGRVTDTQYF.

This clonotype was counted at least ten times. V gene TRBV7-6 combines with J gene TRBJ1-5; no reliable D call. Trimming took 1 base from V and 0 from J, leaving 4 bases between them. CDR1 is SGHVS and CDR2 is FNYEAQ in the germline V gene. The CDR3 totals 14 residues. CDR3 loop: CASSLVPSNQPQHF. The CDR3 DNA sequence: TGTGCCAGCAGCTTAGTCCCTAGCAATCAGCCCCAGCATTTT.

The rearrangement joins TRBV29-1 to TRBJ2-2; possible D gene TRBD1, 6 bases. Per germline, CDR1 SQVTM and CDR2 ANQGSEA. The CDR3 is 13 amino acids. V lost 7 bases, J lost 6 bases, and 15 bases lay in between. This CDR3 reads CSGRTVGAGELFF. In DNA, the CDR3 is TGCAGCGGGCGGACAGTAGGGGCCGGGGAGCTGTTTTTT.

The rearrangement joins TRBV20-1 to TRBJ1-2, with 9 bases fitting TRBD1. The junction had 7 bases not matched to a gene; V was cut back by 3 bases and J by 5 bases. Germline-derived CDR1 and CDR2 are DFQATT and SNEGSKA (reference sequence). The CDR3 totals 14 residues. The CDR3 loop reads CSASPSGTGYGYTF. CDR3 coding DNA: TGCAGTGCTAGTCCTAGCGGGACAGGGTATGGCTACACCTTC.

V and J are TRBV28 and TRBJ1-6, with 10 bases that match TRBD1. V shed 8 bases, J shed 8 bases, and the junction held 6 bases outside the gene matches. CDR1 MDHEN and CDR2 SYDVKM come from the germline V gene. The CDR3 is made up of 14 amino acids. As DNA, the CDR3 is TGTGCCAGCGACGGACAGGGGGTTGATTCACCCCTCCACTTT. It encodes CASDGQGVDSPLHF.

The rearrangement links TRBV25-1 to TRBJ1-2, with D hard to call. V was pared by 8 bases and J by 4 bases, with 17 bases between. Germline values: CDR1 MGHDK, CDR2 SYGVNS. The CDR3 extends over 14 amino acids. CDR3 sequence: CASHSREGSYGYTF. CDR3 bases: TGTGCCAGCCATTCCCGAGAGGGAAGCTATGGCTACACCTTC.

The chain combines TRBV25-1 with TRBJ2-7; D might be TRBD2 (6 bases). Trimming pared 1 base from V and 1 base from J, leaving 17 bases between. Germline V gives CDR1 MGHDK, CDR2 SYGVNS. This CDR3 region has 17 residues. The CDR3 DNA sequence: TGTGCCAGCAGTGAATTCCCGGGGCGGGACCGTTCCTACGAGCAGTACTTC. As protein: CASSEFPGRDRSYEQYF.

This clonotype was observed at least ten times. The rearrangement links TRBV24-1 to TRBJ1-5, with a tentative D call TRBD1 (5 bases). Germline V CDR1 and CDR2: KGHDR, SFDVKD. The V gene lost 5 bases and the J gene lost 3 bases, with 7 bases spanning the gap. CDR3 length equals 13 residues. CDR3 region: CATSGGNNQPQHF. Written as DNA, the CDR3 is TGTGCCACCAGTGGGGGGAACAATCAGCCCCAGCATTTT.

This chain links TRBV4-2 with TRBJ2-2; no clear D. Deletions cut 4 bases from V and 8 bases from J, with 11 bases between. Germline CDR1 is LGHNA and CDR2 is YNFKEQ. CDR3 size: 13 residues. Here the CDR3 reads CASSPGGIGELFF. CDR3 DNA: TGTGCCAGCAGCCCCGGCGGCATAGGGGAGCTGTTTTTT.

This chain joins TRBV10-3 and TRBJ1-1; tentative D call: TRBD1 (5 bases). V was trimmed by 3 bases and J by 10 bases, leaving 15 bases between them. The CDR3 length is 13 residues. Germline V CDR1 and CDR2: ENHRY, SYGVKD. CDR3 loop: CAISEGGADRAFF. Written as DNA, the CDR3 is TGTGCCATCAGTGAAGGCGGGGCGGACCGAGCTTTCTTT.

This clonotype was picked up a small number of times. The V and J genes are TRBV6-1 and TRBJ1-5, with TRBD1 as a possible D gene (6 bases). Germline V gives CDR1 MNHNS, CDR2 SASEGT. Trimming took off 4 bases at V and 3 bases at J, with 16 bases between the two ends. The CDR3 is 16 amino acids. The CDR3 region is CASSVRRDIVNQPQHF. Here the CDR3 DNA reads TGTGCCAGCAGTGTCCGCCGGGACATCGTCAATCAGCCCCAGCATTTT.

This clonotype has ten or more counts. This chain uses TRBV19 with TRBJ2-7; TRBD2 matches at 9 bases. V was clipped by 5 bases and J by 3 bases; unmatched bases: 5. This CDR3 has 14 residues. CDR1 is LNHDA, CDR2 SQIVND, per germline (reference sequence). The CDR3 DNA follows: TGTGCCAGTAGTCCGCTAGCGGGAAACTACGAGCAGTACTTC. It yields the protein CASSPLAGNYEQYF.

This clonotype was observed a handful of times. This chain links TRBV19 with TRBJ1-5, with D uncertain. The V gene lost 1 base and the J gene lost 3 bases, with 10 bases spanning the gap. CDR1 and CDR2 (germline): LNHDA, SQIVND (reference sequence). The CDR3 loop spans 15 amino acids. The CDR3 DNA sequence: TGTGCCAGTAGTATAGTTGAAGATTTCAATCAGCCCCAGCATTTT. Its protein is CASSIVEDFNQPQHF. Supplemented by reference TRBV19 and TRBJ1-5, the full variable domain reads DGGITQSPKYLFRKEGQNVTLSCEQNLNHDAMYWYRQDPGQGLRLIYYSQIVNDFQKGDIAEGYSVSREKKESFPLTVTSAQKNPTAFYLCASSIVEDFNQPQHFGDGTRLSIL.

Ten or more counts support this clonotype. This sequence joins TRBV7-6 and TRBJ1-1; 9 positions agree with TRBD1. This CDR3 has 14 amino acids. The junction had 6 bases not matched to a gene; V was cut back by 2 bases and J by 8 bases. Germline V CDR1 and CDR2: SGHVS, FNYEAQ. The DNA of the CDR3 is TGTGCCAGCAGCTTAAATGAAGGGACAGGGGAAGCTTTCTTT. This encodes CASSLNEGTGEAFF.

On this clonotype: Just one base apart from a much larger clone, this may be a read error. The chain couples TRBV20-1 to TRBJ2-7; D might be TRBD2 (6 bases). With 0 bases removed from V and 3 bases from J, the gap between germline ends came to 12 bases. Germline V gene data show CDR1 as DFQATT and CDR2 as SNEGSKA (reference sequence). This CDR3 region has 14 residues. The CDR3 coding sequence is TGCAGTGCTAGAGATTCTATCGGGAGCTACGAGCAGTACTTC. It is translated as CSARDSIGSYEQYF.

The rearrangement joins TRBV19 to TRBJ1-5; TRBD1 aligns across 10 bases. Germline CDR1 reads LNHDA; CDR2 reads SQIVND (reference sequence). The CDR3 runs 14 residues. The J segment lost 7 bases and the V segment lost 4 bases, leaving 4 bases of the junction unmatched. The CDR3 loop reads CASSNRDRGQPQHF. CDR3 bases: TGTGCCAGTAGTAACCGGGACAGGGGACAGCCCCAGCATTTT.

J is TRBJ2-7 and V is TRBV5-4; 7 nucleotides match TRBD1. The CDR3 spans 14 residues. V shed 6 bases, J shed 0 bases, and the junction held 6 bases outside the gene matches. Germline V gene data show CDR1 as SGHNT and CDR2 as YYREEE (reference sequence). CDR3: CASTATGSSYEQYF. CDR3 nucleotide sequence: TGTGCCAGCACCGCGACAGGGAGCTCCTACGAGCAGTACTTC. The variable domain in full, with the rest retrieved from reference TRBV5-4 and TRBJ2-7, is ETGVTQSPTHLIKTRGQQVTLRCSSQSGHNTVSWYQQALGQGPQFIFQYYREEENGRGNFPPRFSGLQFPNYSSELNVNALELDDSALYLCASTATGSSYEQYFGPGTRLTVT.

This clonotype has at least ten counts. V and J are TRBV20-1 and TRBJ1-6, with 7 bases lining up with TRBD1. There are 15 residues in the CDR3. Germline loops: CDR1 DFQATT, CDR2 SNEGSKA (reference sequence). The junction had 9 bases not matched to a gene; V was cut back by 5 bases and J by 5 bases. The CDR3 DNA reads as TGCAGTGCTCCACCTCGGACAGGACATAATTCACCCCTCCACTTT. Translated, it gives CSAPPRTGHNSPLHF.

This clonotype showed up many times. V gene TRBV25-1 combines with J gene TRBJ1-4; weak D call: TRBD1 (5 bases). Trimming pared 6 bases from V and 8 bases from J, leaving 13 bases between. The CDR3 contains 13 residues. CDR1 MGHDK and CDR2 SYGVNS come from the germline V gene. This CDR3 is CASSQGRREKLFF. The CDR3, as DNA: TGTGCCAGCAGCCAGGGACGTCGCGAAAAACTGTTTTTT.

The chain recombines TRBV19 with TRBJ2-2; D is perhaps TRBD1 or TRBD2 (5 bases each). The V and J ends lost 5 bases and 6 bases respectively, with 22 bases between them. From germline, CDR1 is LNHDA and CDR2 SQIVND (reference sequence). The CDR3 contains 17 residues. The chain's CDR3 is CASSWDRPPRTPGELFF. The CDR3 region has the DNA TGTGCCAGTAGTTGGGACCGGCCTCCGAGAACCCCCGGGGAGCTGTTTTTT.

In its sample, this clonotype was seen a few times. The genes are TRBV20-1 and TRBJ2-7; 8 bases align to TRBD1. Losses at the gene ends were 5 bases for V and 6 bases for J; bases not matched to a gene: 9. This CDR3 comprises 13 residues. CDR1 is DFQATT and CDR2 is SNEGSKA in the germline V gene (reference sequence). The CDR3 nucleotides are TGCAGTGCTTCGACAGGGGTCGGGGGCGAGCAGTACTTC. It yields the protein CSASTGVGGEQYF.

This clonotype has a single count. The chain carries TRBV29-1 and TRBJ2-7; TRBD2 is a possible D gene (7 bases). The CDR3 covers 14 residues. Germline CDR1 reads SQVTM; CDR2 reads ANQGSEA. V lost 3 bases to trimming and J lost 4 bases, with 16 bases between them. Here the CDR3 reads CSVDGGGGGYEQYF. The CDR3 bases are TGCAGCGTTGACGGAGGGGGGGGGGGGTACGAGCAGTACTTC.

This rearrangement joins TRBV2 to TRBJ2-7; 8 positions match TRBD1. The CDR3 sequence is 14 residues long. Unmatched junction bases numbered 3, after V lost 2 bases and J lost 3 bases. Per germline, CDR1 SNHLY and CDR2 FYNNEI. In DNA, the CDR3 is TGTGCCAGCAGTGAATGGGGACAGGACTACGAGCAGTACTTC. It yields the protein CASSEWGQDYEQYF.

This clonotype appeared a few times. Compared with germline, one end of the junction differs, possibly owing to a read error. V usage is TRBV7-8 and J usage is TRBJ1-5; the D is unclear. The germline V gene has CDR1 SGHVS and CDR2 FQNEAQ. The CDR3 runs 14 residues. The CDR3 reads CASSLDEGYQPQHF. The CDR3 region has the DNA TGTGCCAGCAGCTTAGATGAGGGATACCAGCCTCAGCATTTT.

For this clonotype: The conserved phenylalanine or tryptophan is not found at the CDR3 terminus, so this likely reflects a read error. This sequence joins TRBV7-6 and TRBJ2-7, with TRBD1 identical over 10 bases. The germline V gene has CDR1 SGHVS and CDR2 FNYEAQ. V shed 4 bases and J 2 bases; nucleotides not matched to a gene: 11. There are 17 residues in the CDR3. This CDR3 reads CASSSRTGGLSPYEQYS. The CDR3 coding sequence is TGTGCCAGCAGCTCGCGGACAGGGGGTTTGTCCCCCTACGAGCAGTACTCC.

This clonotype has ten or more counts. The chain couples TRBV7-9 to TRBJ2-7; D gene uncertain. The CDR3 sequence is 15 residues long. Per germline, CDR1 SEHNR and CDR2 FQNEAQ (reference sequence). The V gene lost 6 bases and the J gene lost 2 bases, with 17 bases spanning the gap. The CDR3 nucleotides read TGTGCCAGCAGTCTCCCTCGGGTTTCCCCCTACGAGCAGTACTTC. This gives the protein CASSLPRVSPYEQYF.

The genes are TRBV25-1 and TRBJ1-5, with 7 bases aligning to TRBD1. The V and J ends lost 1 base and 6 bases, in that order; junction bases with no gene match: 6. The CDR3 is 15 amino acids. The germline gives CDR1 MGHDK, CDR2 SYGVNS. CDR3 coding DNA: TGTGCCAGCAGTGAATCCGGGACAGCGGGTCAGCCCCAGCATTTT. Translated: CASSESGTAGQPQHF.

V usage is TRBV29-1 and J usage is TRBJ1-2, with a weak D call TRBD1 (5 bases). This CDR3 has 11 amino acids. CDR1 and CDR2 from the germline V gene are SQVTM and ANQGSEA. CDR3 protein: CSSLGVYGYTF. In DNA form, the CDR3 reads TGCAGTTCGCTGGGGGTTTATGGCTACACCTTC.